This T cell receptor (beta chain) came from a study of regulatory T cells in long-lasting Graves disease. The CDR3 spans 14 residues. Trimming removed 0 bases at V and 6 bases at J, with 10 bases between. CDR1 MNHEY and CDR2 SVGAGI come from the germline V gene. As for time point: persistent/refractory GD, antithyroid drugs over 5 years with positive TRAb. RNA extracted from PBMCs served as the sequencing template. The authors built TCR beta libraries using iRepertoire HTBI primers and Arm-PCR of CDR3 regions. TCRdb redid the calling of the multiplex PCR reads with MiXCR, one entry per CDR3 protein. In the table there are roughly 300,000 distinct CDR3 sequences, roughly a fifth of which are singletons.

The clonotype comes from a female donor with Graves disease. The chain carries TRBV6-5 and TRBJ2-3; a possible D gene is TRBD2 (5 bases). The material sequenced was peripheral blood mononuclear cells (PBMCs), taken when the disease was refractory, from a patient treated with antithyroid drugs. CDR3 loop: CASSYSRRLDTQYF. CDR3 sequence (DNA): TGTGCCAGCAGTTACTCACGGAGGTTGGATACGCAGTATTTT.